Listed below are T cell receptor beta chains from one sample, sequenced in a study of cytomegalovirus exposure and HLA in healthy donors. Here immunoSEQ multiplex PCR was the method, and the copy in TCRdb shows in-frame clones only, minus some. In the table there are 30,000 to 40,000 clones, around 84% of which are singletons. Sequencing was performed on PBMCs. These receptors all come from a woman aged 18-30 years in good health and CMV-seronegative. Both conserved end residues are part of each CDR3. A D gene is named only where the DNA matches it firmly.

cdr3_aa: CASTRQEGHTIYF; cdr3_nt: TGTGCCAGCACGAGGCAGGAGGGACACACCATATATTTT; d_call: -; j_call: TRBJ1-3; v_call: TRBV2
cdr3_aa: CASSAAGLLGQETQYF; cdr3_nt: TGTGCCAGCAGCGCAGCGGGGCTTCTGGGGCAAGAGACCCAGTACTTC; d_call: TRBD2; j_call: TRBJ2-5; v_call: TRBV25-1
cdr3_aa: CASSQDPRGGWETQYF; cdr3_nt: TGCGCCAGCAGCCAAGATCCCCGGGGGGGGTGGGAGACCCAGTACTTC; d_call: TRBD2; j_call: TRBJ2-5; v_call: TRBV4-1
cdr3_aa: CAWSSPGTGGANVLTF; cdr3_nt: TGTGCCTGGAGTTCACCCGGGACAGGCGGGGCCAACGTCCTGACTTTC; d_call: TRBD1; j_call: TRBJ2-6; v_call: TRBV30
cdr3_aa: CASSPGRTDTQYF; cdr3_nt: TGCGCCAGCAGCCCGGGGAGGACAGATACGCAGTATTTT; d_call: -; j_call: TRBJ2-3; v_call: TRBV5-1
cdr3_aa: CASSGQGAGELFF; cdr3_nt: TGTGCCAGCAGTGGACAAGGGGCTGGGGAGCTGTTTTTT; d_call: -; j_call: TRBJ2-2; v_call: TRBV2
cdr3_aa: CASSLAPTQLSEQFF; cdr3_nt: TGTGCCAGCAGCTTAGCTCCCACCCAACTTAGTGAGCAGTTCTTC; d_call: -; j_call: TRBJ2-1; v_call: TRBV7-2
cdr3_aa: CASSKPGQAYEQYF; cdr3_nt: TGTGCCAGCAGCAAGCCGGGACAAGCTTACGAGCAGTACTTC; d_call: -; j_call: TRBJ2-7; v_call: TRBV9
cdr3_aa: CASSEQGMLNTEAFF; cdr3_nt: TGTGCCAGCAGTGAGCAGGGAATGTTGAACACTGAAGCTTTCTTT; d_call: -; j_call: TRBJ1-1; v_call: TRBV2
cdr3_aa: CASSELSEAFF; cdr3_nt: TGTGCCAGCAGTGAATTGAGTGAAGCTTTCTTT; d_call: -; j_call: TRBJ1-1; v_call: TRBV25-1
cdr3_aa: CASRAGRMNTEAFF; cdr3_nt: TGTGCCAGCAGAGCGGGACGCATGAACACTGAAGCTTTCTTT; d_call: -; j_call: TRBJ1-1; v_call: TRBV2
cdr3_aa: CAWSVGVNTEAFF; cdr3_nt: TGTGCCTGGAGTGTAGGGGTGAACACTGAAGCTTTCTTT; d_call: -; j_call: TRBJ1-1; v_call: TRBV30
cdr3_aa: CAWSGLSSYNEQFF; cdr3_nt: TGTGCCTGGAGTGGACTTAGCTCCTACAATGAGCAGTTCTTC; d_call: -; j_call: TRBJ2-1; v_call: TRBV30